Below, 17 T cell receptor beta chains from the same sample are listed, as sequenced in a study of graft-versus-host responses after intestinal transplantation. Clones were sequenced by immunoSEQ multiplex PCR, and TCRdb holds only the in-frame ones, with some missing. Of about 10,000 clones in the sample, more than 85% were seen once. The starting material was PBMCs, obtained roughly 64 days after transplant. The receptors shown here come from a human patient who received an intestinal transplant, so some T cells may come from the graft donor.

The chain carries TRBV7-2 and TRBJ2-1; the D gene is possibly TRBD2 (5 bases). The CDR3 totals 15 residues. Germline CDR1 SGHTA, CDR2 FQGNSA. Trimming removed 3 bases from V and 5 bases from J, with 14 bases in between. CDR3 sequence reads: CASSFLGGINNEQFF. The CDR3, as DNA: TGTGCCAGCAGCTTCCTAGGAGGTATCAACAATGAGCAGTTCTTC.

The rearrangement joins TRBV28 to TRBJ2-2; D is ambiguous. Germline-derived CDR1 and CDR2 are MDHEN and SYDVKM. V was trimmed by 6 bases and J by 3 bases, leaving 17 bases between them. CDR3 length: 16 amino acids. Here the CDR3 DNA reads TGTGCCAGCAGATCGGATTTTGGGCAGTACACCGGGGAGCTGTTTTTT. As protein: CASRSDFGQYTGELFF.

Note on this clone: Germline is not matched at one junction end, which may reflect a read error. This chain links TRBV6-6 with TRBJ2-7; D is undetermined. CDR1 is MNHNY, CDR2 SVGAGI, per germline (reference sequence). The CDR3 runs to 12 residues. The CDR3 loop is CARSLITNEQHF. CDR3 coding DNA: TGTGCTAGGTCCCTAATTACGAACGAGCAGCACTTC.

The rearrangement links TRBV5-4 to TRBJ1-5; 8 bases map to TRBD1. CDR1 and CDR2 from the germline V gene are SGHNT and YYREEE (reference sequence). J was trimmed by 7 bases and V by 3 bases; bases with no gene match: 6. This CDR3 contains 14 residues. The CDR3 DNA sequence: TGTGCCAGCAGCTCAGGGGGCGGGGGCCAGCCCCAGCATTTT. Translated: CASSSGGGGQPQHF.

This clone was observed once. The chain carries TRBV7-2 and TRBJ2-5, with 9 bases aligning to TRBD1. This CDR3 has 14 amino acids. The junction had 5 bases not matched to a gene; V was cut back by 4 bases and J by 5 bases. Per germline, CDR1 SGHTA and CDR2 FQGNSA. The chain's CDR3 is CASSSGQGRETQYF. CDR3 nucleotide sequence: TGTGCCAGCAGCTCGGGACAGGGAAGGGAGACCCAGTACTTC. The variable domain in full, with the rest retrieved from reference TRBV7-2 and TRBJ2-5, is GAGVSQSPSNKVTEKGKDVELRCDPISGHTALYWYRQSLGQGLEFLIYFQGNSAPDKSGLPSDRFSAERTGGSVSTLTIQRTQQEDSAVYLCASSSGQGRETQYFGPGTRLLVL.

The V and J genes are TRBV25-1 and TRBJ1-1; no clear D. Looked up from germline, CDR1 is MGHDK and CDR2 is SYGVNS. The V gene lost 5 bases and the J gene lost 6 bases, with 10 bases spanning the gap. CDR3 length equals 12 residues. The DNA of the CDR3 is TGTGCCAGCAGTACCGCTATAGCTGAAGCTTTCTTT. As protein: CASSTAIAEAFF.

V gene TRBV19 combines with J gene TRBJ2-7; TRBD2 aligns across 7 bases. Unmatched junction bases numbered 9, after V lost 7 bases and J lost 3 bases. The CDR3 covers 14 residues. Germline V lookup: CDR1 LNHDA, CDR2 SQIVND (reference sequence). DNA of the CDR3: TGTGCCAGTAATCCTTCGGGACTACACTACGAGCAGTACTTC. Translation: CASNPSGLHYEQYF.

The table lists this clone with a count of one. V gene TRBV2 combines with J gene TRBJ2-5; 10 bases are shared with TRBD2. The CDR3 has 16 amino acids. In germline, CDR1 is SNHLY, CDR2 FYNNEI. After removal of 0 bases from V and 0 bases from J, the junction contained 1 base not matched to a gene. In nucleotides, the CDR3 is TGTGCCAGCAGTGAAGCTAGCGGGAGGTACCAAGAGACCCAGTACTTC. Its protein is CASSEASGRYQETQYF. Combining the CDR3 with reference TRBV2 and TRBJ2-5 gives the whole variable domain EPEVTQTPSHQVTQMGQEVILRCVPISNHLYFYWYRQILGQKVEFLVSFYNNEISEKSEIFDDQFSVERPDGSNFTLKIRSTKLEDSAMYFCASSEASGRYQETQYFGPGTRLLVL.

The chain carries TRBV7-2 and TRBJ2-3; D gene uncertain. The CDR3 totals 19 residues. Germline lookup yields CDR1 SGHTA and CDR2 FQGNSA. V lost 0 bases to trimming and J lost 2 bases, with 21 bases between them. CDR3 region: CASSLALTYSGENTDTQYF. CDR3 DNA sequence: TGTGCCAGCAGCTTAGCGTTAACTTATTCGGGCGAGAACACAGATACGCAGTATTTT.

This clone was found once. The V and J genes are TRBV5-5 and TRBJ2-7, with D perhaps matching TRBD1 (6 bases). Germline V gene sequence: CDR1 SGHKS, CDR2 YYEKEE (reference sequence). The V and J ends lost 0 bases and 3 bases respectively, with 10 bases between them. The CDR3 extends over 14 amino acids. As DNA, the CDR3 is TGTGCCAGCAGCTTGGGGACAGAGTACTACGAGCAGTACTTC. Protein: CASSLGTEYYEQYF. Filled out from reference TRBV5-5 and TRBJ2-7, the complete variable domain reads DAGVTQSPTHLIKTRGQQVTLRCSPISGHKSVSWYQQVLGQGPQFIFQYYEKEERGRGNFPDRFSARQFPNYSSELNVNALLLGDSALYLCASSLGTEYYEQYFGPGTRLTVT.

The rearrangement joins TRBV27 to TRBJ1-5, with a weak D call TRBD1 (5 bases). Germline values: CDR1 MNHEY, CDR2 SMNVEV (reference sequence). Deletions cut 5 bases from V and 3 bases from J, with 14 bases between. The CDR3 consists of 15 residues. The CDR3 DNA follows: TGTGCCAGCAGTCCCGGGGGGACCTTCAATCAGCCCCAGCATTTT. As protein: CASSPGGTFNQPQHF.

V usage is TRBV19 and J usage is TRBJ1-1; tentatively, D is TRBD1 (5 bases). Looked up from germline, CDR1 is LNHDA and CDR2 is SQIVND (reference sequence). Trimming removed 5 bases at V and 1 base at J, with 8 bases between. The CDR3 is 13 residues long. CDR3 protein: CASSWQGNTEAFF. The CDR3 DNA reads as TGTGCCAGTAGTTGGCAGGGGAACACTGAAGCTTTCTTT.

This CDR3 reads CASSIGGTTYEQYF. In DNA, the CDR3 is TGTGCCAGTAGTATCGGCGGGACAACCTACGAGCAGTACTTC. The chain has TRBV19 and TRBJ2-7, with D possibly being TRBD1 or TRBD2 (6 bases each). V lost 3 bases, J lost 2 bases, and 11 bases lay in between. This CDR3 contains 14 residues. CDR1 and CDR2 (germline): LNHDA, SQIVND (reference sequence).

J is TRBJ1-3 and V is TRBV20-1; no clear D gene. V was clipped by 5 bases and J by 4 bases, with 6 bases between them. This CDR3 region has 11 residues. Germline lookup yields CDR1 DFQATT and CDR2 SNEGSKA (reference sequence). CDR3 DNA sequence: TGCAGTGCTCAAACAGGAAACACCATATATTTT. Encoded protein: CSAQTGNTIYF.

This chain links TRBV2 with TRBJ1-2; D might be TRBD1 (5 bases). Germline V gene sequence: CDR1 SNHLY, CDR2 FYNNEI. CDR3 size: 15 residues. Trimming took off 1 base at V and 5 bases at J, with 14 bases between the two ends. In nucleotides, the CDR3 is TGTGCCAGCAGTGAAGGTTGGACAAGGGGATATGGCTACACCTTC. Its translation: CASSEGWTRGYGYTF.

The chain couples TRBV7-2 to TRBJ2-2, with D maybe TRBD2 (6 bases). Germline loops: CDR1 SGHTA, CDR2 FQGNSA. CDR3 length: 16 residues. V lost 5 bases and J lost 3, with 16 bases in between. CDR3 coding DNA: TGTGCCAGCAGCCGAGGGGCGGGACTGGACACCGGGGAGCTGTTTTTT. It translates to CASSRGAGLDTGELFF. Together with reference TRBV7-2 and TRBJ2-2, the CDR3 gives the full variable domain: GAGVSQSPSNKVTEKGKDVELRCDPISGHTALYWYRQSLGQGLEFLIYFQGNSAPDKSGLPSDRFSAERTGGSVSTLTIQRTQQEDSAVYLCASSRGAGLDTGELFFGEGSRLTVL.

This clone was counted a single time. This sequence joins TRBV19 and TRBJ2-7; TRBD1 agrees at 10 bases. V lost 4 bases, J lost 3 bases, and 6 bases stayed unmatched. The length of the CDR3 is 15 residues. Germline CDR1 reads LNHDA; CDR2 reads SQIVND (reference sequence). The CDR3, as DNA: TGTGCCAGTAGTAGTGAGGACAGGGGGAGCTACGAGCAGTACTTC. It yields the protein CASSSEDRGSYEQYF.